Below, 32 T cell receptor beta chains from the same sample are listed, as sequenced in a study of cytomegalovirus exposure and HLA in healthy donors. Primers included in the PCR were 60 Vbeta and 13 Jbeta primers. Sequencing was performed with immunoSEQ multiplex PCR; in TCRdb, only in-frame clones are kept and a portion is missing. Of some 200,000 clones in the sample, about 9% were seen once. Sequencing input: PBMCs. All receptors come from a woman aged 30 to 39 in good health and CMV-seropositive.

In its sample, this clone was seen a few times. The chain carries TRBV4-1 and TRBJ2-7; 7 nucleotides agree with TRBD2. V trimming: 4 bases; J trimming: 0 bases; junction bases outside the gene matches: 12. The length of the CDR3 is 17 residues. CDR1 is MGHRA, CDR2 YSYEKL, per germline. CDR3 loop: CASSRGGNYGNSYEQYF. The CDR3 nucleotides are TGCGCCAGCAGCCGGGGGGGTAACTACGGGAACTCCTACGAGCAGTACTTC.

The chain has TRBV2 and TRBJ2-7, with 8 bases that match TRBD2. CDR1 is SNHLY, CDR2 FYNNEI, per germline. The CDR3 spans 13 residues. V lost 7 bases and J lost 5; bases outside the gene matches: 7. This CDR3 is CASTPERENEQYF. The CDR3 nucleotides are TGTGCCAGCACCCCCGAGCGGGAGAACGAGCAGTACTTC.

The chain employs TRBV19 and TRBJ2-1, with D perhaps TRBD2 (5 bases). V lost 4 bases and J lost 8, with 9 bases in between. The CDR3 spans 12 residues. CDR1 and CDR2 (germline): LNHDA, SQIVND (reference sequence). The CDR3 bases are TGTGCCAGTAGTAAAGGGAGAGATGAGCAGTTCTTC. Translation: CASSKGRDEQFF.

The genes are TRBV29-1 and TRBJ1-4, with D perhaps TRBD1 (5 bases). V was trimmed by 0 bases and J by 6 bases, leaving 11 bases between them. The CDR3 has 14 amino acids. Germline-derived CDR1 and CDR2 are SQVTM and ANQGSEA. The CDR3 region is CSVEDTGLDEKLFF. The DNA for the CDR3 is TGCAGCGTTGAAGACACAGGCTTGGATGAAAAACTGTTTTTT.

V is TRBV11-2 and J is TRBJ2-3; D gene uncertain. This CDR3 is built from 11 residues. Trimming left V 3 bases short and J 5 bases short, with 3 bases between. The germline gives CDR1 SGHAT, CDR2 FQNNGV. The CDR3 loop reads CASSFRDTQYF. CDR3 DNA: TGTGCCAGCAGCTTCAGAGATACGCAGTATTTT.

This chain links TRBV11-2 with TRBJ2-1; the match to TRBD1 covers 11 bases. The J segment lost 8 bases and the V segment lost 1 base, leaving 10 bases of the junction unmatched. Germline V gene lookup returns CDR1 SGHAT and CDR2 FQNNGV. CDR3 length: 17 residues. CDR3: CASSLVAWTGGGYEQFF. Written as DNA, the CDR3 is TGTGCCAGCAGCTTAGTAGCGTGGACAGGGGGCGGCTATGAGCAGTTCTTC.

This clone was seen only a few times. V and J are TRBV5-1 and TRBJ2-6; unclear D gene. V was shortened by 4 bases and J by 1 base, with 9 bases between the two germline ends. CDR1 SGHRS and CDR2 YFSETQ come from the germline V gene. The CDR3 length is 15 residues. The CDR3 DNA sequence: TGCGCCAGCAGCCCCACGGGTTCTGGGGCCAACGTCCTGACTTTC. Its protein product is CASSPTGSGANVLTF.

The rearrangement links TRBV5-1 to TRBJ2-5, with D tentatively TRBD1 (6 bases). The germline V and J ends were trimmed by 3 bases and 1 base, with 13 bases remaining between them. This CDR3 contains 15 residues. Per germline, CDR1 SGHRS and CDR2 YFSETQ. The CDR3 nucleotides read TGCGCCAGCAGCTCGATGACAGGCCGCCAAGAGACCCAGTACTTC. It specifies CASSSMTGRQETQYF.

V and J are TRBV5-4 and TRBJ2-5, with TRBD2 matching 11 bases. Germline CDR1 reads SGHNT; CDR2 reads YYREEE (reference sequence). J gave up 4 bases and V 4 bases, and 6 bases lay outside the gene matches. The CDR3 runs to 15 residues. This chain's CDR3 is CASSPSGRRGETQYF. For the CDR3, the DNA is TGTGCCAGCAGCCCTAGCGGGAGGAGGGGAGAGACCCAGTACTTC.

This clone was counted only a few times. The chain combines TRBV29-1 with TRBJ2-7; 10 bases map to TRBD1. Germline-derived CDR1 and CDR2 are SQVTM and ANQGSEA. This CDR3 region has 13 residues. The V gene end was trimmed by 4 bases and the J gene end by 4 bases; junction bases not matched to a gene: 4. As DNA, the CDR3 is TGCAGCGTTGGAATGGGACAGGGGTACGAGCAGTACTTC. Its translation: CSVGMGQGYEQYF.

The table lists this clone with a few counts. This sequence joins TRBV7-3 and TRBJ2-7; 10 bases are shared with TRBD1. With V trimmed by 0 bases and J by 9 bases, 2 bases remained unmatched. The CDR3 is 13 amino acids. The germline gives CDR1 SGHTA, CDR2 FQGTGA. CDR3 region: CASSLTGQGTQYF. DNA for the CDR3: TGTGCCAGCAGCTTAACGGGACAGGGGACGCAGTACTTC.

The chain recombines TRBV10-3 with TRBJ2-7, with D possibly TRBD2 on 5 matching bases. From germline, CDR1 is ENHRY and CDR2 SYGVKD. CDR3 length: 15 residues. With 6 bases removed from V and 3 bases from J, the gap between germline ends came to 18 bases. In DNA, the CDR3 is TGTGCCATCAGCTCAAGGGCCACGAGGGACTACGAGCAGTACTTC. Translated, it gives CAISSRATRDYEQYF.

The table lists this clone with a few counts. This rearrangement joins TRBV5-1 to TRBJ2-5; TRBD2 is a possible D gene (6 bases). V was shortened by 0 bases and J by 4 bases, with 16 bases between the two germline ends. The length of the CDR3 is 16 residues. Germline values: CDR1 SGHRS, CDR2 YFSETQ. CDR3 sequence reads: CASSLAPLSGAETQYF. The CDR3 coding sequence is TGCGCCAGCAGCTTGGCCCCATTGTCGGGAGCAGAGACCCAGTACTTC.

The CDR3 loop reads CASSFTSGSSYEQYF. In DNA form, the CDR3 reads TGTGCCAGCAGCTTCACTAGCGGGAGCTCCTACGAGCAGTACTTC. The chain is built from TRBV7-3 and TRBJ2-7; TRBD2 agrees at 11 bases. Germline V gene sequence: CDR1 SGHTA, CDR2 FQGTGA. The CDR3 spans 15 residues. After removal of 3 bases from V and 0 bases from J, the junction contained 1 base not matched to a gene.

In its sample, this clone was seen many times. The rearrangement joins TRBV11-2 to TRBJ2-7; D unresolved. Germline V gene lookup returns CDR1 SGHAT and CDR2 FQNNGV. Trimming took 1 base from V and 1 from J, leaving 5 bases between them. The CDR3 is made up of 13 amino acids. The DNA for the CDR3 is TGTGCCAGCAGCTTAGGGGCGTCCTACGAGCAGTACTTC. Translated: CASSLGASYEQYF.

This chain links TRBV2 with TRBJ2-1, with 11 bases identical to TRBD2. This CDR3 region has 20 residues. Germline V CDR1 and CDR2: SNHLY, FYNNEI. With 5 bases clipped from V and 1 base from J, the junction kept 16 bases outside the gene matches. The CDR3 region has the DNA TGTGCCAGCAGTACACTTAGCGGGAGGGCGGGCTTTAGGTCCTACAATGAGCAGTTCTTC. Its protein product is CASSTLSGRAGFRSYNEQFF. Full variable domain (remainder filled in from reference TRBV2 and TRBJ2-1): EPEVTQTPSHQVTQMGQEVILRCVPISNHLYFYWYRQILGQKVEFLVSFYNNEISEKSEIFDDQFSVERPDGSNFTLKIRSTKLEDSAMYFCASSTLSGRAGFRSYNEQFFGPGTRLTVL.

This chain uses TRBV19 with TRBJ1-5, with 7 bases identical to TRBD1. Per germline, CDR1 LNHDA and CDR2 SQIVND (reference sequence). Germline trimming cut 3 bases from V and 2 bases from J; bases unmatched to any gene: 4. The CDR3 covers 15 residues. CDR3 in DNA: TGTGCCAGTAGTATCTACAGGGGAGGCAATCAGCCCCAGCATTTT. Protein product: CASSIYRGGNQPQHF.

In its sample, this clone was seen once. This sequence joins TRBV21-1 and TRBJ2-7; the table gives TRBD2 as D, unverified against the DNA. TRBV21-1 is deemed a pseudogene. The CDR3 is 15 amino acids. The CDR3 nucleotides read TGTGCCAGCAGCACCTCTTTGGTTAGAGCCTACGAGCAGTACTTC. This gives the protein CASSTSLVRAYEQYF.

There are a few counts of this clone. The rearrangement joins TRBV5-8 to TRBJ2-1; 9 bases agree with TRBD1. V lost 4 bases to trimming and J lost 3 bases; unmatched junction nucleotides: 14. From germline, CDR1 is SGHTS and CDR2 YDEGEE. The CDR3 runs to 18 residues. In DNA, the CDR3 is TGTGCCAGCAGCACCGGGACAGGGATTCGCCCCTTCTACAATGAGCAGTTCTTC. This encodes CASSTGTGIRPFYNEQFF.

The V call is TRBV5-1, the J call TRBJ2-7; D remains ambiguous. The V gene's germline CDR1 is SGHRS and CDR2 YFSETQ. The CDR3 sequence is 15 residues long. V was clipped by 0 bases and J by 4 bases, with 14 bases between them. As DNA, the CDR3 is TGCGCCAGCAGCTTGGCCGCACATCCAGGATACGAGCAGTACTTC. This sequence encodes CASSLAAHPGYEQYF.

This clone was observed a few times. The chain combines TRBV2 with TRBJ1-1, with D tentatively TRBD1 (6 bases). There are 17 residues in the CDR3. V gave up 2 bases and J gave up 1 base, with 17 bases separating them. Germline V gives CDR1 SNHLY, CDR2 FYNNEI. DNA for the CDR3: TGTGCCAGCAGTGAATCGAGGGGGGGTGGGAAGAACACTGAAGCTTTCTTT. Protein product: CASSESRGGGKNTEAFF. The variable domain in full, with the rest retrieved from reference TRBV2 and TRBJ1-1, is EPEVTQTPSHQVTQMGQEVILRCVPISNHLYFYWYRQILGQKVEFLVSFYNNEISEKSEIFDDQFSVERPDGSNFTLKIRSTKLEDSAMYFCASSESRGGGKNTEAFFGQGTRLTVV.

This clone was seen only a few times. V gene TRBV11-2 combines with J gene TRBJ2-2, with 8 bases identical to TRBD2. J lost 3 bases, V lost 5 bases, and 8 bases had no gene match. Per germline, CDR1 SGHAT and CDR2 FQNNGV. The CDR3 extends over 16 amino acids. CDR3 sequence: CASSPRGVLDTGELFF. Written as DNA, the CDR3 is TGTGCCAGCAGCCCGCGGGGGGTTCTAGACACCGGGGAGCTGTTTTTT.

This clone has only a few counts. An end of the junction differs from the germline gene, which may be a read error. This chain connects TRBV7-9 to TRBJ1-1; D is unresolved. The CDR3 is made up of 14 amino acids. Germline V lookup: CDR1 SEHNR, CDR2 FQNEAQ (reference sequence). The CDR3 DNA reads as TGTGCCGGCAGCGGACTTGTTGTTTACACTGAAGCTTTCTTT. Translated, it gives CAGSGLVVYTEAFF. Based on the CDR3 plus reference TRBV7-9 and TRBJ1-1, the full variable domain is DTGVSQNPRHKITKRGQNVTFRCDPISEHNRLYWYRQTLGQGPEFLTYFQNEAQLEKSRLLSDRFSAERPKGSFSTLEIQRTEQGDSAMYLCAGSGLVVYTEAFFGQGTRLTVV.

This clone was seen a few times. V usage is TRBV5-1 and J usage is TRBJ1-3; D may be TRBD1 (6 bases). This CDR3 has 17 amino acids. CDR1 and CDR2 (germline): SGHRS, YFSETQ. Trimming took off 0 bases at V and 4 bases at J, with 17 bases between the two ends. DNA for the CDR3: TGCGCCAGCAGCTTGGCCCTACCTGCAGGGGCCGGAAACACCATATATTTT. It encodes CASSLALPAGAGNTIYF.

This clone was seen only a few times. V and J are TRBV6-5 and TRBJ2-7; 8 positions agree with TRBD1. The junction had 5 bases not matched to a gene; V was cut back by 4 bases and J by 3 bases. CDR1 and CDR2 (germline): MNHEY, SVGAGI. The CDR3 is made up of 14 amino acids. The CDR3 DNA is TGTGCCAGCAGTTCCCTGACAGGGGTCTACGAGCAGTACTTC. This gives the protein CASSSLTGVYEQYF.

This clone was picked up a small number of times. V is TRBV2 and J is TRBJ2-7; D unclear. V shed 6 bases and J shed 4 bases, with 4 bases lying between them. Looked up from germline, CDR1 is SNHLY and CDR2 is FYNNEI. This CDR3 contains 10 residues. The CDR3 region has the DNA TGTGCCAGCAGCGGTTACGAGCAGTACTTC. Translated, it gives CASSGYEQYF.

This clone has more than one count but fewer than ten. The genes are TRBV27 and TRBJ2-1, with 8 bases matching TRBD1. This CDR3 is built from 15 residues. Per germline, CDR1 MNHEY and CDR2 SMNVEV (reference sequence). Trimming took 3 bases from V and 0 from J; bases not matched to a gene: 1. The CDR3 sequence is CASSFQGASYNEQFF. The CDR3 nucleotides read TGTGCCAGCAGTTTCCAGGGGGCCTCCTACAATGAGCAGTTCTTC.

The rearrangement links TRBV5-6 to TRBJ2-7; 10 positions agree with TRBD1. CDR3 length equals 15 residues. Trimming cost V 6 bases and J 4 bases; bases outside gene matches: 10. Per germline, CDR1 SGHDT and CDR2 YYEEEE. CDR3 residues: CASKEGGTGVYEQYF. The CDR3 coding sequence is TGTGCCAGCAAAGAGGGGGGGACAGGGGTATACGAGCAGTACTTC.

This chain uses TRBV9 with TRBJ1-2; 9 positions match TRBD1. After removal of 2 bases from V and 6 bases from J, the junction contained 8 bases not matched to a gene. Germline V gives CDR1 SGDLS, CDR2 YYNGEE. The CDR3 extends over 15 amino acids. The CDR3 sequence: CASSVVDRGLDGYTF. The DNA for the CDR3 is TGTGCCAGCAGCGTCGTGGACAGGGGCCTGGATGGCTACACCTTC.

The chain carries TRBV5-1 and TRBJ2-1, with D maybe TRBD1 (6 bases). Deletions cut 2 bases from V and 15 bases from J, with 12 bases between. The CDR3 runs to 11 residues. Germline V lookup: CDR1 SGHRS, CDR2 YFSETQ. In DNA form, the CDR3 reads TGCGCCAGCAGCTTCTCACAGGGCCTGTTCTTC. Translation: CASSFSQGLFF.

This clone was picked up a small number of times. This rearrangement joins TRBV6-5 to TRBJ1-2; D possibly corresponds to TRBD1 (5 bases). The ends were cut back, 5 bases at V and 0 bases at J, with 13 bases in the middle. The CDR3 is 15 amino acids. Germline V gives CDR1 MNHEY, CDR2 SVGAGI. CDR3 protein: CASSMGGVANYGYTF. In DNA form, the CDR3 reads TGTGCCAGCAGTATGGGGGGGGTCGCTAACTATGGCTACACCTTC.

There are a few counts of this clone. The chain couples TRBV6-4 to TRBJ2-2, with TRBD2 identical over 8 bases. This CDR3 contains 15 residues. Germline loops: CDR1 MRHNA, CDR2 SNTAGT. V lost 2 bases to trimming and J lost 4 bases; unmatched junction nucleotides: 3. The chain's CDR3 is CASSDRLAGTGELFF. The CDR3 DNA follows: TGTGCCAGCAGTGACAGGCTAGCGGGCACCGGGGAGCTGTTTTTT.